This is a list of T cell receptor beta chains from one sample in a study of Ad26.COV2.S vaccination and SARS-CoV-2 variants. The method was immunoSEQ multiplex PCR; TCRdb's version includes in-frame clones alone and lacks a portion of them. The table shows fewer than 500,000 clones, with about nine tenths occurring only once. The starting material was peripheral blood, obtained in a trial of Ad26.COV2.S vaccine versus placebo. These receptors all come from a person between 18 and 65 years old who received the Ad26.COV2.S COVID-19 vaccine or a placebo. Both conserved end residues are part of each CDR3. The order of the fields is V gene, CDR3 protein.

>TRBV28
CASSLGGVAGDLYEQYF
>TRBV6-6
CASSATLGTLHF
>TRBV29-1
CSATPGQGPYEQYF
>TRBV2
CASSDLREQFF
>TRBV6-2/TRBV6-3
CASSYGHSYEQYF
>TRBV19
CASSTRLAGGPYRETQYF
>TRBV20-1
CSAPGDTEAFF
>TRBV4-3
CASSQEVSGWEGDTQYF
>TRBV5-6
CASSNSYVTGGSFF
>TRBV28
CASSLLDSFTNYGYTF
>TRBV24-1
CATSDRKGSMSGEQYF
>TRBV4-1
CASSHHPAQGYEQYF
>TRBV12-1
CASSFVDCEQYF
>TRBV4-3
CASSQETSLEQYF
>TRBV25-1
CASSPKWSSYEQYF
>TRBV28
CASSLRTLNQPQHF
>TRBV4-3
CASSQDRGYNQPQHF
>TRBV6-6
CASSYGTYGYTF
>TRBV27
CASSEFRGHWEQYF
>TRBV7-9
CASSFGGSGTETYEQYF
>TRBV19
CASSIQEITDTQYF
>TRBV7-2
CASSLGQGRVQFF
>TRBV11-2
CASSSNSGLQGIQYF
>TRBV30
CAWSPGQEQYF
>TRBV6-5
CASSYSNLAVYEQYF
>TRBV3-1/TRBV3-2
CASSQGPGLTYEQYF
>TRBV7-8
CASSLKGGSLTDTQYF
>TRBV11-2
CASSSDFSSYNEQFF
>TRBV27
CASSSGTSGRYFEQYF
>TRBV5-6
CASSFGQDLYNSPLHF
>TRBV19
CASSIDRSGGKDDYGYTF
>TRBV19
CASSMFASTDTQYF
>TRBV6-6
CASSYRIEGAYEQYF
>TRBV10-3
CAISDNPGNEKLFF
>TRBV4-3
CASSPPGDIYGYTF
>TRBV6-5
CASSYVAGGPGQTQYF
>TRBV19
CASSIGLAGGEDTGELFF
>TRBV5-1
CASSLNGGSTDTQYF
>TRBV19
CASSIAGREDPYEQYF
>TRBV9
CASSVDSSGVDSPLHF
>TRBV5-1
CASSPGRGLGTGELFF
>TRBV12-3/TRBV12-4
CASSQGQSYEQYF
>TRBV25-1
CASSRKGTDNSPLHF
>TRBV19
CASKEENNQPQHF
>TRBV14
CASSQEWGFGGYTF
>TRBV9
CASSVDVGAQGFF
>TRBV29-1
CSAIAGGPQNEQYF
>TRBV11-3
CASSLAGAVSEQFF
>TRBV3-1/TRBV3-2
CASSPLVGVRDTQYF
>TRBV10-3
CAISGVAGGTDTQYF
>TRBV7-3
CASSPGQMNTGELFF
>TRBV11-2
CASSLTGTNPGELFF
>TRBV7-9
CASSLGRLAGHNEQFF
>TRBV2
CASSQPRAYGELFF